One sample yielded the 14 T cell receptor beta chains listed below, sequenced in a study of cytomegalovirus exposure and HLA in healthy donors. Sequencing used immunoSEQ multiplex PCR; TCRdb keeps in-frame clones, though not all of them. The sample lists fewer than 400,000 clones; over 75% were seen once. Sequenced sample: PBMCs. Receptors originate from a man in his thirties or forties in good health and CMV-seronegative.

This chain joins TRBV11-3 and TRBJ2-1; the match to TRBD2 covers 10 bases. The germline gives CDR1 SGHNT, CDR2 YENEEA. With V trimmed by 5 bases and J by 9 bases, 10 bases remained unmatched. CDR3 length: 15 amino acids. The CDR3 DNA sequence: TGTGCCAGCAGCAGCAGCGGGGGGGAGCGGGGTGAGCAGTTCTTC. Amino acid sequence: CASSSSGGERGEQFF.

This chain links TRBV29-1 with TRBJ2-4, with a weak D call TRBD1 (5 bases). V was pared by 6 bases and J by 3 bases, with 15 bases between. The CDR3 is 14 residues long. The germline V gene has CDR1 SQVTM and CDR2 ANQGSEA. DNA of the CDR3: TGCAGCGTGATTTTGACAGCCTACAAAAACATTCAGTACTTC. It is translated as CSVILTAYKNIQYF.

The V and J genes are TRBV19 and TRBJ1-1; D may be TRBD1 (5 bases). Trimming removed 3 bases from V and 7 bases from J, with 9 bases in between. The CDR3 loop spans 12 amino acids. Germline values: CDR1 LNHDA, CDR2 SQIVND (reference sequence). The CDR3 protein is CASSMGPSEAFF. CDR3 bases: TGTGCCAGTAGTATGGGGCCGAGTGAAGCTTTCTTT. The full variable domain, completed using reference TRBV19 and TRBJ1-1, is DGGITQSPKYLFRKEGQNVTLSCEQNLNHDAMYWYRQDPGQGLRLIYYSQIVNDFQKGDIAEGYSVSREKKESFPLTVTSAQKNPTAFYLCASSMGPSEAFFGQGTRLTVV.

The chain combines TRBV4-1 with TRBJ1-1; a possible D gene is TRBD1 (6 bases). The CDR3 totals 14 residues. The ends were cut back, 4 bases at V and 6 bases at J, with 15 bases in the middle. In germline, CDR1 is MGHRA, CDR2 YSYEKL. DNA for the CDR3: TGCGCCAGCAGCCCACGCATGGGGGCGGCTGAAGCTTTCTTT. Protein sequence: CASSPRMGAAEAFF.

This clone was found a few times. The rearrangement links TRBV10-1 to TRBJ1-2; D gene unclear. CDR3 size: 14 residues. The V end lost 0 bases, the J end lost 5 bases, and 10 bases lay between the germline ends. Per germline, CDR1 WNHNN and CDR2 SYGVQD (reference sequence). The CDR3 DNA is TGCGCCAGCAGTGAGTCGCACAGCAGTTATGGCTACACCTTC. As protein: CASSESHSSYGYTF.

The chain joins TRBV21-1 to TRBJ1-2. TRBV21-1 is shown as a pseudogene. CDR3 length: 15 residues. The chain's CDR3 is CASSKEGAGEFGYTF. The CDR3 nucleotides read TGTGCCAGCAGCAAAGAGGGTGCCGGGGAGTTCGGCTACACCTTC.

The chain employs TRBV27 and TRBJ2-3; tentatively, D is TRBD1 (5 bases). V dropped 9 bases and J dropped 2 bases, with 15 bases sitting between them. CDR1 and CDR2 from the germline V gene are MNHEY and SMNVEV (reference sequence). CDR3 length: 14 residues. This CDR3 is CASSPGSYTDTQYF. The CDR3 DNA sequence: TGTGCCAGTAGCCCAGGGTCCTACACAGATACGCAGTATTTT.

For this clone: Other DNA sequences in the sample encode the same CDR3. The chain links TRBV6-5 to TRBJ1-2; D perhaps matches TRBD1 (5 bases). Looked up from germline, CDR1 is MNHEY and CDR2 is SVGAGI. This CDR3 is built from 11 residues. Trimming stripped 6 bases from V and 8 bases from J, with 10 bases between. The DNA of the CDR3 is TGTGCCAGCAGCCAGGGAGGAGGCTACACCTTC. Translation gives CASSQGGGYTF.

The J gene is TRBJ1-6, the V gene TRBV18, with a weak D call TRBD1 (5 bases). CDR1 and CDR2 from the germline V gene are KGHSH and LQKENI. This CDR3 has 15 amino acids. V was shortened by 3 bases and J by 6 bases, with 12 bases between the two germline ends. The CDR3 region has the DNA TGTGCCAGCTCACCCATAACAGGCCGTAATTCACCCCTCCACTTT. This gives the protein CASSPITGRNSPLHF.

The chain employs TRBV5-1 and TRBJ2-7; 9 positions agree with TRBD1. V gave up 4 bases and J gave up 7 bases; unmatched junction bases: 6. Germline V gene lookup returns CDR1 SGHRS and CDR2 YFSETQ. This CDR3 is built from 13 residues. Here the CDR3 DNA reads TGCGCCAGCAGCCCGGGACAGGGCAGGGAGCAGTACTTC. Its protein product is CASSPGQGREQYF.

The chain recombines TRBV5-4 with TRBJ2-1; 10 bases map to TRBD1. The CDR3 extends over 15 amino acids. Germline CDR1 and CDR2: SGHNT and YYREEE (reference sequence). Unmatched junction bases numbered 9, after V lost 4 bases and J lost 8 bases. In DNA form, the CDR3 reads TGTGCCAGCAGCGGAGGACAGGGGGAATTGGATGAGCAGTTCTTC. Protein: CASSGGQGELDEQFF.

The table lists this clone with a count of one. V gene TRBV7-9 combines with J gene TRBJ2-1, with 12 bases identical to TRBD1. This CDR3 has 17 residues. Germline-derived CDR1 and CDR2 are SEHNR and FQNEAQ (reference sequence). CDR3 in amino acids: CAVGGRDRGRGYNEQFF. The CDR3 coding sequence is TGTGCTGTCGGCGGTCGGGACAGGGGGCGAGGGTACAATGAGCAGTTCTTC. The full variable domain, with the rest looked up from reference TRBV7-9 and TRBJ2-1, is DTGVSQNPRHKITKRGQNVTFRCDPISEHNRLYWYRQTLGQGPEFLTYFQNEAQLEKSRLLSDRFSAERPKGSFSTLEIQRTEQGDSAMYLCAVGGRDRGRGYNEQFFGPGTRLTVL.

A remark on this clone: The sample contains more than one DNA sequence encoding this CDR3. This rearrangement joins TRBV5-6 to TRBJ2-7; 10 bases are a match to TRBD1. The germline CDR1 and CDR2 sequences are SGHDT and YYEEEE. V lost 4 bases, J lost 3 bases, and 4 bases stayed unmatched. This CDR3 is 14 amino acids long. The CDR3 loop is CASSQGQGFYEQYF. CDR3 nucleotide sequence: TGTGCCAGCAGCCAGGGACAGGGGTTCTACGAGCAGTACTTC.

The chain links TRBV25-1 to TRBJ2-3; possible D gene TRBD1, 6 bases. The CDR3 has 13 amino acids. V was pared by 5 bases and J by 3 bases, with 9 bases between. Per the germline V gene, CDR1 is MGHDK and CDR2 is SYGVNS. The CDR3 is CASSPQGTDTQYF. In nucleotides, the CDR3 is TGTGCCAGCAGTCCACAGGGTACAGATACGCAGTATTTT.